The source of this T cell receptor (beta chain) is a study of shared clonotypes between healthy human individuals. Notes on the study in general: Relative to memory subsets, naive subsets generally showed larger estimated richness. Among non-shared clonotypes, generation probabilities were lower than among those shared by all four donors. Rarefaction showed that sequencing of sorted subsets was incomplete (despite large depth). Represented genetic and exposure-history diversity was restricted by having few donors.

TCRdb's table, derived via immunoSEQ multiplex PCR, lists solely in-frame clones and lacks some. The table shows under 1 million clones, with 96% occurring only once. The naive CD8 subset, CD45RO-negative cells positively selected for CCR7, excluded terminally differentiated effector memory CD45RA+ cells. A note on this clone: Its antigen is undetermined.

Sequenced: naive CD8+ T cells sorted from blood. The TCR comes from a man aged 25 to 40 in good health.

The CDR3 nucleotides are TGTGCTAGTGGTTTGGTAGGGGAGGGTGAGCAGTTCTTC. This codes for CASGLVGEGEQFF. This chain uses TRBV12-5 with TRBJ2-1; TRBD2 matches 7 bases. CDR1 is LGHNT and CDR2 is FRNRAP in the germline V gene. V lost 0 bases and J lost 9; bases outside the gene matches: 2. CDR3 length: 13 amino acids.